The clone carrying this T cell receptor beta chain was detected a few times. This specimen belongs to a study of T cells after yellow fever vaccination. TCRdb re-called the 5' RACE reads with MiXCR, one entry per CDR3 protein. The sample gives approximately 34,000 distinct CDR3 sequences, around 7% of which show up once; roughly 22% is in the top ten. V gave up 6 bases and J gave up 10 bases, with 17 bases separating them. Germline V lookup: CDR1 SGHDT, CDR2 YYEEEE. This CDR3 spans 13 amino acids. This chain joins TRBV5-6 and TRBJ2-1; the D call may be TRBD1 or TRBD2 (5 bases each). This material consisted of PBMCs, either bulk or a sorted T-cell subset (CD4+, CD8+, memory, or dextramer-sorted; not recorded which), taken on the day of the first yellow fever vaccination. This TCR came from a young man who received the YFV17D yellow fever vaccine. CDR3 coding DNA: TGTGCCAGCACCCCCCCGGGGCCCCGGGAGCAGTTCTTC. Translating gives CASTPPGPREQFF.